The 32 T cell receptor beta chains listed next were all sequenced from one sample in a study of shared clonotypes between healthy human individuals. The table came from immunoSEQ multiplex PCR; TCRdb's copy has only in-frame clones and leaves some out. The sample yields 2 million to 2.5 million clones, approximately 95% seen once. The sequencing sample was made of naive CD4+ T cells from PBMCs. The subset denotes: CD45RA+ positively selected. The receptors derive from a man in his late teens or twenties in good health. Some clones in this sample may be carry-over from other donors' samples.

The genes are TRBV2 and TRBJ1-1, with D hard to call. CDR1 is SNHLY and CDR2 is FYNNEI in the germline V gene. The CDR3 consists of 13 residues. Trimming shortened V by 5 bases and J by 0 bases, and 7 bases separated the two germline ends. CDR3 DNA sequence: TGTGCCAGCAGTAAGTACCTGAACACTGAAGCTTTCTTT. It codes for CASSKYLNTEAFF.

In this sample, this clone turned up once. The V call is TRBV15, the J call TRBJ1-1; no definite D call. Germline V gene data show CDR1 as LNHNV and CDR2 as YYDKDF (reference sequence). Deletions cut 0 bases from V and 1 base from J, with 9 bases between. CDR3 size: 15 residues. The CDR3 loop is CATSREDFPNTEAFF. For the CDR3, the DNA is TGTGCCACCAGCAGAGAGGACTTCCCGAACACTGAAGCTTTCTTT.

The count of this clone is one. The junction departs from the called germline gene at one end, perhaps through a read error. This rearrangement joins TRBV6-1 to TRBJ1-1; 8 nucleotides line up with TRBD1. CDR3 length: 14 amino acids. Germline assignment: CDR1 MNHNS and CDR2 SASEGT. The CDR3 region has the DNA TGTGCCAGCAGGGAAGACAGGGGACGGACTGAAGCTTTCTTT. Its protein is CASREDRGRTEAFF.

Worth noting for this clone: The same CDR3 can be traced to other DNA sequences in this sample. The rearrangement links TRBV30 to TRBJ1-5; D is perhaps TRBD1 (5 bases). The CDR3 runs to 13 residues. The V gene's germline CDR1 is GTSNPN and CDR2 SVGIG (reference sequence). V shed 2 bases and J shed 4 bases, with 9 bases lying between them. CDR3 sequence reads: CAWSRGENQPQHF. The CDR3 DNA sequence: TGTGCCTGGAGTCGGGGGGAGAATCAGCCCCAGCATTTT.

This clone has a single count. This chain links TRBV4-3 with TRBJ2-2, with D perhaps matching TRBD1 or TRBD2 (6 bases each). The CDR3 runs to 16 residues. The germline CDR1 and CDR2 sequences are LGHNA and YSLEER. Trimming took off 0 bases at V and 6 bases at J, with 14 bases between the two ends. The CDR3 loop reads CASSQEGAGNAGELFF. Here the CDR3 DNA reads TGCGCCAGCAGCCAAGAGGGGGCGGGAAACGCCGGGGAGCTGTTTTTT.

The genes are TRBV20-1 and TRBJ1-3; D remains ambiguous. V lost 5 bases and J 8 bases, leaving 10 bases between the germline ends. Germline CDR1 is DFQATT and CDR2 is SNEGSKA (reference sequence). The CDR3 sequence is 11 residues long. In DNA form, the CDR3 reads TGCAGTGCTGGGGAAGCAGACACCATATATTTT. This translates into CSAGEADTIYF.

The chain carries TRBV7-2 and TRBJ2-3; tentatively, D is TRBD1 (6 bases). This CDR3 has 14 residues. The V gene lost 6 bases and the J gene lost 2 bases, with 12 bases spanning the gap. In germline, CDR1 is SGHTA, CDR2 FQGNSA. The CDR3 nucleotides are TGTGCCAGCAGTTCGGACAGCCACACAGATACGCAGTATTTT. Translating gives CASSSDSHTDTQYF.

CDR3 loop: CASSTGTGPYEQYF. In DNA, the CDR3 is TGCGCCAGCAGCACCGGGACAGGGCCCTACGAGCAGTACTTC. V is TRBV5-1 and J is TRBJ2-7; 9 bases are shared with TRBD1. CDR3 length: 14 residues. Unmatched junction bases numbered 4, after V lost 4 bases and J lost 2 bases. Germline values: CDR1 SGHRS, CDR2 YFSETQ.

This chain links TRBV9 with TRBJ2-2, with TRBD2 matching over 12 bases. CDR1 SGDLS and CDR2 YYNGEE come from the germline V gene. CDR3 length: 17 residues. The junction had 13 bases not matched to a gene; V was cut back by 4 bases and J by 9 bases. For the CDR3, the DNA is TGTGCCAGCAGCACCCGACTAGCGGGAGTTAGTCCCCGGGAGCTGTTTTTT. Translating it yields CASSTRLAGVSPRELFF.

This chain connects TRBV5-4 to TRBJ2-3; TRBD2 aligns across 10 bases. CDR1 is SGHNT, CDR2 YYREEE, per germline (reference sequence). Trimming cost V 3 bases and J 0 bases; bases outside gene matches: 10. This CDR3 region has 18 residues. CDR3 sequence: CASSSTRTSGPSTDTQYF. CDR3 DNA sequence: TGTGCCAGCAGCTCCACAAGGACTAGCGGCCCTAGCACAGATACGCAGTATTTT.

The chain carries TRBV6-6 and TRBJ1-4, with a tentative D call TRBD1 (5 bases). The CDR3 is 14 residues long. Trimming left V 4 bases short and J 6 bases short, with 12 bases between. From germline, CDR1 is MNHNY and CDR2 SVGAGI (reference sequence). CDR3 loop: CASSSGGSYEKLFF. As DNA, the CDR3 is TGTGCCAGCAGTTCCGGGGGGTCGTATGAAAAACTGTTTTTT.

The chain joins TRBV29-1 to TRBJ2-3, with D perhaps TRBD1 or TRBD2 (5 bases each). V was shortened by 3 bases and J by 1 base, with 11 bases between the two germline ends. In germline, CDR1 is SQVTM, CDR2 ANQGSEA. The CDR3 runs to 14 residues. The CDR3 DNA follows: TGCAGCGTTGAGGCCGGGACGCGCACAGATACGCAGTATTTT. It specifies CSVEAGTRTDTQYF.

V is TRBV6-6 and J is TRBJ2-7; 12 nucleotides line up with TRBD2. After removal of 6 bases from V and 3 bases from J, the junction contained 6 bases not matched to a gene. From germline, CDR1 is MNHNY and CDR2 SVGAGI (reference sequence). This CDR3 is 15 amino acids long. CDR3 DNA: TGTGCCAGCAGCCAAATACTAGCGGGAGGCTACGAGCAGTACTTC. Translated, it gives CASSQILAGGYEQYF.

The CDR3 bases are TGTGCCAGCAGGACTAGCGGGAGGACCGATACGCAGTATTTT. Protein: CASRTSGRTDTQYF. The rearrangement links TRBV2 to TRBJ2-3; 13 positions agree with TRBD2. CDR1 is SNHLY, CDR2 FYNNEI, per germline. V lost 6 bases to trimming and J lost 6 bases; unmatched junction nucleotides: 3. The CDR3 is made up of 14 amino acids. Full variable domain (remainder filled in from reference TRBV2 and TRBJ2-3): EPEVTQTPSHQVTQMGQEVILRCVPISNHLYFYWYRQILGQKVEFLVSFYNNEISEKSEIFDDQFSVERPDGSNFTLKIRSTKLEDSAMYFCASRTSGRTDTQYFGPGTRLTVL.

V is TRBV27 and J is TRBJ2-5; no firm D call. Germline V gene sequence: CDR1 MNHEY, CDR2 SMNVEV (reference sequence). The CDR3 is made up of 14 amino acids. Trimming shortened V by 1 base and J by 1 base, and 7 bases separated the two germline ends. CDR3 coding DNA: TGTGCCAGCAGTTTATTGGGCTCCCAAGAGACCCAGTACTTC. Amino acids: CASSLLGSQETQYF.

V is TRBV28 and J is TRBJ1-1; D not certain. V lost 4 bases and J 5 bases, leaving 14 bases between the germline ends. The CDR3 loop spans 14 amino acids. Germline CDR1 MDHEN, CDR2 SYDVKM. The CDR3 DNA follows: TGTGCCAGCAGTTCCACCCTTTCGGATACTGAAGCTTTCTTT. It specifies CASSSTLSDTEAFF.

In DNA form, the CDR3 reads TGCGCCAGCAGCACTTTGACTAGCGGGAACACAGATACGCAGTATTTT. This codes for CASSTLTSGNTDTQYF. This rearrangement joins TRBV5-1 to TRBJ2-3; the match to TRBD2 covers 11 bases. Trimming took 4 bases from V and 2 from J; bases not matched to a gene: 6. Germline V lookup: CDR1 SGHRS, CDR2 YFSETQ. CDR3 length: 16 residues.

CDR3 DNA: TGTGCCACCAGCGGAACAGGCGACACTGAAGCTTTCTTT. It is translated as CATSGTGDTEAFF. This sequence joins TRBV15 and TRBJ1-1; possibly TRBD1 for D (5 bases). The V gene's germline CDR1 is LNHNV and CDR2 YYDKDF (reference sequence). The CDR3 length is 13 residues. V was clipped by 5 bases and J by 3 bases, with 10 bases between them.

The CDR3 DNA is TGTGCCAGCAGTGAAGGACTGGCGGGACTCTCCTACGAGCAGTACTTC. It is translated as CASSEGLAGLSYEQYF. This rearrangement joins TRBV6-1 to TRBJ2-7; a possible D gene is TRBD2 (6 bases). From germline, CDR1 is MNHNS and CDR2 SASEGT. This CDR3 has 16 amino acids. The V gene lost 1 base and the J gene lost 0 bases, with 13 bases spanning the gap.

This clone was detected only once. This chain connects TRBV6-5 to TRBJ1-5; 7 bases are shared with TRBD1. Per the germline V gene, CDR1 is MNHEY and CDR2 is SVGAGI. This CDR3 region has 12 residues. V trimming: 10 bases; J trimming: 5 bases; junction bases outside the gene matches: 5. The CDR3 region has the DNA TGTGCCACACGACAGGGTGATCAGCCCCAGCATTTT. Its protein is CATRQGDQPQHF.

The count of this clone is one. The CDR3 bases are TGCGCCAGCAGCCAAGATGGGGGTCAGGGGGCCAACGTCCTGACTTTC. The encoded protein is CASSQDGGQGANVLTF. The rearrangement uses TRBV4-3 and TRBJ2-6; either TRBD1 or TRBD2 may supply D (5 bases each). The germline gives CDR1 LGHNA, CDR2 YSLEER. V shed 0 bases and J shed 4 bases, with 10 bases lying between them. This CDR3 is 16 amino acids long.

About this clone: An end of the junction differs from the germline gene, which may be a read error. This chain joins TRBV6-5 and TRBJ2-1; D is possibly TRBD2 (5 bases). From germline, CDR1 is MNHEY and CDR2 SVGAGI. The CDR3 has 14 residues. The CDR3 DNA follows: TGTGCCAGCACTCCTCCCGGGGAGCCCGGTCAACTACTCTTC. Protein: CASTPPGEPGQLLF.

V and J are TRBV5-1 and TRBJ2-2; D possibly matches TRBD1 or TRBD2 (5 bases each). Germline CDR1 SGHRS, CDR2 YFSETQ. The V end was cut by 0 bases, the J end by 5 bases, with 17 bases between. CDR3 length equals 17 residues. The CDR3 reads CASSLGGVPSGTGELFF. CDR3 DNA: TGCGCCAGCAGCTTGGGAGGGGTACCTTCCGGAACCGGGGAGCTGTTTTTT.

This chain connects TRBV5-1 to TRBJ2-1; D remains ambiguous. V lost 0 bases, J lost 1 base, and 8 bases lay in between. The CDR3 consists of 15 residues. The V gene's germline CDR1 is SGHRS and CDR2 YFSETQ. The CDR3 nucleotides are TGCGCCAGCAGCTTGGGGGCGTATTCCTACAATGAGCAGTTCTTC. It yields the protein CASSLGAYSYNEQFF. Complete variable domain (other parts from reference TRBV5-1 and TRBJ2-1): KAGVTQTPRYLIKTRGQQVTLSCSPISGHRSVSWYQQTPGQGLQFLFEYFSETQRNKGNFPGRFSGRQFSNSRSEMNVSTLELGDSALYLCASSLGAYSYNEQFFGPGTRLTVL.

The chain has TRBV28 and TRBJ1-5; TRBD1 might be the D (6 bases). V lost 8 bases and J 2 bases, leaving 13 bases between the germline ends. The CDR3 extends over 14 amino acids. Germline V gives CDR1 MDHEN, CDR2 SYDVKM. The DNA of the CDR3 is TGTGCCAGCCTCGGGGGCGGACGCAATCAGCCCCAGCATTTT. This sequence encodes CASLGGGRNQPQHF. Supplemented by reference TRBV28 and TRBJ1-5, the full variable domain reads DVKVTQSSRYLVKRTGEKVFLECVQDMDHENMFWYRQDPGLGLRLIYFSYDVKMKEKGDIPEGYSVSREKKERFSLILESASTNQTSMYLCASLGGGRNQPQHFGDGTRLSIL.

This rearrangement joins TRBV6-4 to TRBJ1-2; D may be TRBD1 (5 bases). Per the germline V gene, CDR1 is MRHNA and CDR2 is SNTAGT. The CDR3 consists of 13 residues. Trimming left V 6 bases short and J 8 bases short, with 16 bases between. This chain's CDR3 is CASRVLQEEGYTF. In DNA form, the CDR3 reads TGTGCCAGCAGAGTTTTACAGGAGGAGGGCTACACCTTC.

V and J are TRBV5-1 and TRBJ2-7; D assignment may be TRBD1 or TRBD2 (5 bases each). Germline loops: CDR1 SGHRS, CDR2 YFSETQ. The CDR3 is 16 amino acids. The V and J ends lost 0 bases and 0 bases respectively, with 13 bases between them. The DNA of the CDR3 is TGCGCCAGCAGCTTGGTTGTGGGGGTAGGCTCCTACGAGCAGTACTTC. Amino acid sequence: CASSLVVGVGSYEQYF.

The rearrangement uses TRBV2 and TRBJ2-7, with TRBD2 identical over 12 bases. The CDR3 loop spans 17 amino acids. V dropped 6 bases and J dropped 3; count of bases not matched to a gene: 12. In germline, CDR1 is SNHLY, CDR2 FYNNEI. As DNA, the CDR3 is TGTGCCAGCAGCCGATTAGCGAGGGGACTAGCGGGCTACGAGCAGTACTTC. Translated: CASSRLARGLAGYEQYF.

The V gene is TRBV7-3, the J gene TRBJ2-2, with 9 bases that match TRBD1. Germline V gene sequence: CDR1 SGHTA, CDR2 FQGTGA. V was clipped by 2 bases and J by 3 bases; unmatched bases: 1. The CDR3 totals 15 residues. The CDR3 coding sequence is TGTGCCAGCAGCTTAGGACAGGGGCACACCGGGGAGCTGTTTTTT. This sequence encodes CASSLGQGHTGELFF.

The chain links TRBV7-3 to TRBJ1-1, with 7 bases lining up with TRBD1. With V trimmed by 3 bases and J by 4 bases, 2 bases remained unmatched. The CDR3 has 13 residues. CDR1 is SGHTA and CDR2 is FQGTGA in the germline V gene. In DNA, the CDR3 is TGTGCCAGCAGCTTTACAGGGGTCACTGAAGCTTTCTTT. Translated: CASSFTGVTEAFF.

The chain recombines TRBV7-4 with TRBJ2-7; 8 bases agree with TRBD1. The germline CDR1 and CDR2 sequences are SGHVT and SQSDAQ. This CDR3 contains 14 residues. V shed 4 bases and J 6 bases; nucleotides not matched to a gene: 8. Here the CDR3 reads CASSSDRGRIEQYF. The CDR3 DNA is TGTGCCAGCAGCTCTGACAGGGGAAGGATCGAGCAGTACTTC.

The chain couples TRBV28 to TRBJ2-2, with D uncertain. The V end lost 5 bases, the J end lost 1 base, and 11 bases lay between the germline ends. This CDR3 has 15 residues. Germline CDR1 is MDHEN and CDR2 is SYDVKM. This chain's CDR3 is CASSPGPLNTGELFF. The CDR3 DNA reads TGTGCCAGCAGTCCTGGACCCTTGAACACCGGGGAGCTGTTTTTT.